The present T cell receptor beta chain was sequenced within a study of monozygotic twins with inflammatory bowel disease. Germline CDR1 MNHEY, CDR2 SVGEGT. The CDR3 length is 17 residues. TCRdb re-analyzed the 5' RACE reads; it lists each CDR3 protein once, without DNA. The listing records over 150,000 distinct CDR3 sequences. The chain links TRBV6-2 or TRBV6-3 to TRBJ2-1; TCRdb outputs TRBD1, but without DNA this stays unchecked. This TCR derives from a human donor with ulcerative colitis or Crohn's disease, or a healthy co-twin of an affected twin (not recorded which). The sample taken for sequencing was blood. CDR3 residues: CASSYLPGQNPYNEQFF.